The present T cell receptor (beta chain) was sequenced within a study of Ad26.COV2.S vaccination and SARS-CoV-2 variants. Assay: immunoSEQ multiplex PCR; the TCRdb copy retains only in-frame clones and omits some. The sample contains roughly 380,000 clones, around 92% of which appear only once. Trimming took off 7 bases at V and 3 bases at J, with 13 bases between the two ends. Germline assignment: CDR1 SGHAT and CDR2 FQNNGV. The CDR3 length is 14 residues. General study results and limits: Higher spike-specific TCR breadth was found in vaccine recipients than in placebo recipients. Estimates derived from TCR breadth and depth analyses may have underestimated total T cell responses.

In regard to this clone: Its matching antigen is unknown.

The sequenced sample was peripheral blood, obtained after recovery from COVID-19. The TCR sequence derives from a human donor who had recovered from COVID-19. V usage is TRBV11-2 and J usage is TRBJ2-4; no reliable D call. Written as DNA, the CDR3 is TGTGCCAGCAACGAAGGGTGGGTCAAAAACATTCAGTACTTC. Amino acid sequence: CASNEGWVKNIQYF.